This T cell receptor beta chain derives from a study of low-dose radiotherapy and immunotherapy resistance in tumors. Study summary: Members of Cohort 1 were treated with 0.5 Gy per fraction every 2 weeks. The prescribed total PTV dose was 6.5 Gy. The treatment that patients received was intravenous nivolumab 240 mg every two weeks plus ipilimumab 1 mg/kg every six weeks.

This clonotype was seen repeatedly, ten times or more. Time point denoted: before trial treatment. Advanced solid tumors lacking tumor-infiltrating lymphocytes were present in eligible patients. The CDR3 runs to 12 residues. Germline lookup yields CDR1 KGHDR and CDR2 SFDVKD. Trimming pared 9 bases from V and 5 bases from J, leaving 9 bases between. Priming of first-strand cDNA relied on TRAV- and TRBV-specific primers (covering alpha and beta chains). Amplification, which lasted approximately 20 PCR cycles, used a constant-region primer and V-primer adapter to amplify TCRs. MiXCR, applied by TCRdb to the reads, yields one record per CDR3 protein. Here the sample spans some 57,000 distinct CDR3 sequences, under 30% being singletons.

The chain combines TRBV24-1 with TRBJ2-2, with D tentatively TRBD2 (5 bases). This clonotype was sampled from a male donor with prostate cancer. The sample here was PBMCs, taken before treatment. The CDR3: CATERETGELFF. The CDR3 coding sequence is TGTGCCACCGAGAGGGAGACCGGGGAGCTGTTTTTT.